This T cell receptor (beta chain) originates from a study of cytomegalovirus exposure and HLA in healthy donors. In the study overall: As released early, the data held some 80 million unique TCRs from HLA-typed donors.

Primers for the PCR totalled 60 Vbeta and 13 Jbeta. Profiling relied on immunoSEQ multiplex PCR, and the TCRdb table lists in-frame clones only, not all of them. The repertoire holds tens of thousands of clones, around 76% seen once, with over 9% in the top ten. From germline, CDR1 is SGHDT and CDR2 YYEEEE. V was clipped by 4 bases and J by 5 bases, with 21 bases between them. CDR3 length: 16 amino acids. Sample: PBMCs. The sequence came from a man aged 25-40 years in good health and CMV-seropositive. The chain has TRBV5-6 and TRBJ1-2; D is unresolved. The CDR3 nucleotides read TGTGCCAGCAGCGGAACAACCACCGGGTTTTTTTATGGCTACACCTTC. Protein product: CASSGTTTGFFYGYTF.